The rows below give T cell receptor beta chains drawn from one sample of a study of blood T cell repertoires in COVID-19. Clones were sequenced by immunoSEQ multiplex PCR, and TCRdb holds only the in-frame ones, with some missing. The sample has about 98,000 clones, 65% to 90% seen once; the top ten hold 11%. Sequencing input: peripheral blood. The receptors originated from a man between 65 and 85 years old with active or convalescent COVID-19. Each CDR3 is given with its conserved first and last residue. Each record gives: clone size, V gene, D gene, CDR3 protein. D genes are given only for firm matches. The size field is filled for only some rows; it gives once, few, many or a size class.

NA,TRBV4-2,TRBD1,CASSQEGQGATDTQYF
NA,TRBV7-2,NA,CASSLTSNTGELFF
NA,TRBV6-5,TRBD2,CASITSGGAWEQYF
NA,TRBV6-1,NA,CASSERVEQFF
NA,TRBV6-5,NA,CASSYSRYNSPLHF
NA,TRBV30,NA,CAWSPRVRDYTF
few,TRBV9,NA,CASSASGTSNSPLHF
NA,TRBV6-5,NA,CASSYAGLEVNVLTF
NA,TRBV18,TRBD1,CASSPGQGIGYTF
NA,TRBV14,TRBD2,CASRTSGPEQFF
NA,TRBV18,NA,CASSDTLQPQHF
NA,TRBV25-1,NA,CASSEASLTYEQYF
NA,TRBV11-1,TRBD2,CASSPPLASGVETQYF
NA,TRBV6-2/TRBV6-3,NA,CASSYVRGTDTQYF
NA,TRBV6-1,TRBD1,CASSEALRAGGGYTF
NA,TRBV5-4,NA,CASSLRAARTDTQYF
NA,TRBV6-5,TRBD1,CASRGGQGSSYEQYF
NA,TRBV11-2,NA,CASSLVLGAGTGELFF
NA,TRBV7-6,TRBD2,CASSPRLAGDTSYNEQFF
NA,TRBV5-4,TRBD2,CASSLDGGGNYEQYF
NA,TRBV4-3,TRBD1,CASSQAWTGPGITYNSPLHF
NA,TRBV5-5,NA,CASSLRWSETF
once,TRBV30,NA,CAWSPTRSTHSGNTIYF
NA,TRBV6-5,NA,CASSTRAGNEKLFF
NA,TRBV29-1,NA,CSVAGASEAFF
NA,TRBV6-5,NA,CASSLGTAYGYTF
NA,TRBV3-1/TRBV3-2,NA,CASKPQGSDTQYF
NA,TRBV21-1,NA,CASSTLRGGLYGYTF
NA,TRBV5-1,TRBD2,CASSKRLAGVPDTQYF
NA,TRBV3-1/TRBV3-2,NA,CASSPQPGQSPLHF
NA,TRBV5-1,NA,CASSLAEGVSGYTF